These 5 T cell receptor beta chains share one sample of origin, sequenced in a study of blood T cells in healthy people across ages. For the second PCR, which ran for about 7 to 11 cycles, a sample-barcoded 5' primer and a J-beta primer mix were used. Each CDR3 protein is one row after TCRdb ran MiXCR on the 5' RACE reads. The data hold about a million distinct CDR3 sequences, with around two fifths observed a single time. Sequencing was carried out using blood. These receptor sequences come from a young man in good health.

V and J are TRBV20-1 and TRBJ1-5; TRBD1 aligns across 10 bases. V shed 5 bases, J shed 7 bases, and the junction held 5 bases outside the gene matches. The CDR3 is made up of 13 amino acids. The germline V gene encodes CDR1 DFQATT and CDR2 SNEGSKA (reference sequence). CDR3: CSAATGGGQPQHF. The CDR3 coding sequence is TGCAGTGCTGCGACAGGGGGCGGGCAGCCCCAGCATTTT.

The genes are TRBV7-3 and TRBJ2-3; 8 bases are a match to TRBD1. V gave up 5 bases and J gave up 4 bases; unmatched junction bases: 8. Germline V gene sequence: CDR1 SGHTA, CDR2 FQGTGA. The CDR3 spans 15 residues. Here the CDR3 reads CASSQTGDRSDTQYF. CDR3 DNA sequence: TGTGCCAGCAGCCAGACAGGGGATAGATCAGATACGCAGTATTTT.

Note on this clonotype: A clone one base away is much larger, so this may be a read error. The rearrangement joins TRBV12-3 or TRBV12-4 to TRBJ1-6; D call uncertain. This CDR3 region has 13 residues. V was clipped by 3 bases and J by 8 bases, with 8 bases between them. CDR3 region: CASSFPGDSPLHF. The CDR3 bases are TGTGCCAGCAGTTTCCCGGGAGATTCACCCCTCCACTTT.

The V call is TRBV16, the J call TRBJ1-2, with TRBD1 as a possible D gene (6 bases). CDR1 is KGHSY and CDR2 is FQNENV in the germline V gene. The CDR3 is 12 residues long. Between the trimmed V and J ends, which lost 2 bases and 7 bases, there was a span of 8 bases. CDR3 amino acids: CASSQTGIGYTF. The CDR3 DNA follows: TGTGCCAGCAGCCAAACAGGGATTGGCTACACCTTC. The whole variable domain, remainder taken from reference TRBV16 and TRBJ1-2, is GEEVAQTPKHLVRGEGQKAKLYCAPIKGHSYVFWYQQVLKNEFKFLISFQNENVFDETGMPKERFSAKCLPNSPCSLEIQATKLEDSAVYFCASSQTGIGYTFGSGTRLTVV.

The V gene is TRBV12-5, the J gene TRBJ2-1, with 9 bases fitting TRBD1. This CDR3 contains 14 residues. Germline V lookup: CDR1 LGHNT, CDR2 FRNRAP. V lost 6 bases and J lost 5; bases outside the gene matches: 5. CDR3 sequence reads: CASGHGTGNNEQFF. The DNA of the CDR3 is TGTGCTAGTGGCCACGGGACAGGGAACAATGAGCAGTTCTTC.